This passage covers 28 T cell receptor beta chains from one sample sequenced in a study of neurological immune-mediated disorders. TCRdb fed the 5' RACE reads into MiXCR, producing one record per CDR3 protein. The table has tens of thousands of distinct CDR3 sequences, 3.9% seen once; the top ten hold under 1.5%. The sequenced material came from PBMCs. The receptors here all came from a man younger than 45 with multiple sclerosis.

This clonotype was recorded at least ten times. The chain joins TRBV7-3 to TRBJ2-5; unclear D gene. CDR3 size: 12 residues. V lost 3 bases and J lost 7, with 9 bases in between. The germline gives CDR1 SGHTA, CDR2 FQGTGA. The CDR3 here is CASSFSPGTQYF. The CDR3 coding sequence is TGTGCCAGCAGCTTTTCCCCTGGGACCCAGTACTTC.

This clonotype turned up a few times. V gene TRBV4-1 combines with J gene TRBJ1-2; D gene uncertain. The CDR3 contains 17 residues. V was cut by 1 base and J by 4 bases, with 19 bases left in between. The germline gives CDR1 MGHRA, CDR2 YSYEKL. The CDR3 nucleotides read TGCGCCAGCAGCCAAGTCGTAGGGCCCAATAGGCGCTATGGCTACACCTTC. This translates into CASSQVVGPNRRYGYTF.

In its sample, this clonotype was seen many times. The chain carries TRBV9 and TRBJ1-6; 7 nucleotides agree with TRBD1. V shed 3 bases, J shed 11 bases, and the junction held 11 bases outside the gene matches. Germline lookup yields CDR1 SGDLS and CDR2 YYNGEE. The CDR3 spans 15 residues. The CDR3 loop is CASSDGTALSAPLHF. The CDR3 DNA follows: TGTGCCAGCAGCGACGGGACAGCCCTTTCCGCACCCCTCCACTTT.

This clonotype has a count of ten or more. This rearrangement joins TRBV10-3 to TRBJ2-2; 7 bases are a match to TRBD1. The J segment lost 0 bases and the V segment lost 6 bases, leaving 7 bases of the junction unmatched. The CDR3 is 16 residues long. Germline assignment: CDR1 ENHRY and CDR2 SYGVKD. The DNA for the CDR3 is TGTGCCATCAGAGCGGACAGGACGGCGAACACCGGGGAGCTGTTTTTT. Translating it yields CAIRADRTANTGELFF.

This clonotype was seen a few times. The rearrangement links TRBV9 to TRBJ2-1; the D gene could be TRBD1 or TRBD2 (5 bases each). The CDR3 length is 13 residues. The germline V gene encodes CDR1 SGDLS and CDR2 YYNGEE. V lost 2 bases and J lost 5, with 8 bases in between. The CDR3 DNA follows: TGTGCCAGCAGCGTGGGGACCAACAATGAGCAGTTCTTC. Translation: CASSVGTNNEQFF.

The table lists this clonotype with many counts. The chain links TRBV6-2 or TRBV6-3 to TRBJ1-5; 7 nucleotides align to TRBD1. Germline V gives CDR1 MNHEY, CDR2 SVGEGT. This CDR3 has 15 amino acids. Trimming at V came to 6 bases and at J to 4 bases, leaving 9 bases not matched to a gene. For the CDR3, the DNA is TGTGCCAGCAGATCCACAGGGGATGGAAATCAGCCCCAGCATTTT. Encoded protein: CASRSTGDGNQPQHF.

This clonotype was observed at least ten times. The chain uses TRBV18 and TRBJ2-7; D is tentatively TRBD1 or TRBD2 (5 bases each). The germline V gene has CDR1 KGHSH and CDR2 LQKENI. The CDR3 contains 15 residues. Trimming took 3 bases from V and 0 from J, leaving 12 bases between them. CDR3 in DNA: TGTGCCAGCTCACCCGGGGCAGGGAGCTCCTACGAGCAGTACTTC. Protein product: CASSPGAGSSYEQYF.

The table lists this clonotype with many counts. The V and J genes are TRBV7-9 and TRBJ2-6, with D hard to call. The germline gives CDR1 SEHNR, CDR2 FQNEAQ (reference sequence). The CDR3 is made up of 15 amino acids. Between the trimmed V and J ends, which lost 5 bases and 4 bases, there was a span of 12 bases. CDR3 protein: CASSPRREGANVLTF. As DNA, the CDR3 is TGTGCCAGCAGCCCTCGTCGAGAGGGGGCCAACGTCCTGACTTTC. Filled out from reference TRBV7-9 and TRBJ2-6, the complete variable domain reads DTGVSQNPRHKITKRGQNVTFRCDPISEHNRLYWYRQTLGQGPEFLTYFQNEAQLEKSRLLSDRFSAERPKGSFSTLEIQRTEQGDSAMYLCASSPRREGANVLTFGAGSRLTVL.

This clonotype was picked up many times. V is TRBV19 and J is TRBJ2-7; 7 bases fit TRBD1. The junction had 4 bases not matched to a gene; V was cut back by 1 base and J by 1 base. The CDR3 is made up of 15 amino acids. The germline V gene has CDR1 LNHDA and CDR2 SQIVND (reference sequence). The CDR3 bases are TGTGCCAGTAGTATAGGACAGGGATATTCCTACGAGCAGTACTTC. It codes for CASSIGQGYSYEQYF.

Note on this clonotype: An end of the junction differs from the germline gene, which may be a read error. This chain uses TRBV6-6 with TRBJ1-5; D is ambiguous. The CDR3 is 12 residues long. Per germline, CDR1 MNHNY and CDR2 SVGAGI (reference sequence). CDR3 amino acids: CASRGIDQPQNF. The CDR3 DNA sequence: TGTGCCAGCAGAGGGATAGATCAGCCCCAGAATTTT.

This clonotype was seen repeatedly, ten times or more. This chain's CDR3 is CASSLSARGVFRNEQFF. In DNA, the CDR3 is TGTGCCAGCAGTTTATCAGCGAGGGGGGTCTTCCGGAATGAGCAGTTCTTC. The chain links TRBV12-3 or TRBV12-4 to TRBJ2-1; the D gene could be TRBD1 or TRBD2 (6 bases each). The V and J ends lost 2 bases and 7 bases respectively, with 21 bases between them. The length of the CDR3 is 17 residues.

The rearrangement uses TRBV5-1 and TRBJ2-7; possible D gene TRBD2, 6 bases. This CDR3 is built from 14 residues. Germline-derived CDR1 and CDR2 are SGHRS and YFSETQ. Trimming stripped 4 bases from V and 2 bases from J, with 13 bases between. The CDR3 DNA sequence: TGCGCCAGCAGCCCCAGTTGGGGGGCCTACGAGCAGTACTTC. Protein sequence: CASSPSWGAYEQYF.

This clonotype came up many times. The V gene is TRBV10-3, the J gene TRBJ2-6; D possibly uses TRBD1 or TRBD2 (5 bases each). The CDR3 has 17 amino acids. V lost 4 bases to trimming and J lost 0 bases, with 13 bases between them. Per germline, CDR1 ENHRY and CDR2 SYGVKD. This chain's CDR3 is CAISARRGTSGANVLTF. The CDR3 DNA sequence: TGTGCCATCAGTGCGAGGCGTGGGACCTCTGGGGCCAACGTCCTGACTTTC.

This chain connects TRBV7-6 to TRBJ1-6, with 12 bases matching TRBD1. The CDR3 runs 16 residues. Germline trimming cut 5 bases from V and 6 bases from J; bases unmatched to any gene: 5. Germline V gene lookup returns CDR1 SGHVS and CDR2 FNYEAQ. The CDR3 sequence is CASSPGTGGTNSPLHF. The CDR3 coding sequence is TGTGCCAGCAGCCCCGGGACAGGGGGCACTAATTCACCCCTCCACTTT.

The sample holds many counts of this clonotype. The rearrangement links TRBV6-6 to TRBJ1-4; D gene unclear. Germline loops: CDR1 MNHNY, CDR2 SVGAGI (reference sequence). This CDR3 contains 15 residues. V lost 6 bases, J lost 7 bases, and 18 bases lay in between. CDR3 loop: CASRYVGGGSEKLFF. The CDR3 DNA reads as TGTGCCAGCAGATACGTCGGAGGCGGGAGTGAAAAACTGTTTTTT.

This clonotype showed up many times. CDR3 DNA sequence: TGTGCCAGCAGCCGCGCGGGGGGAACCTACAATGAGCAGTTCTTC. This encodes CASSRAGGTYNEQFF. J is TRBJ2-1 and V is TRBV3-1, with 8 bases fitting TRBD2. Trimming removed 4 bases from V and 2 bases from J; junction bases left unmatched: 4. In germline, CDR1 is LGHDT, CDR2 YNNKEL (reference sequence). The CDR3 is 15 residues long.

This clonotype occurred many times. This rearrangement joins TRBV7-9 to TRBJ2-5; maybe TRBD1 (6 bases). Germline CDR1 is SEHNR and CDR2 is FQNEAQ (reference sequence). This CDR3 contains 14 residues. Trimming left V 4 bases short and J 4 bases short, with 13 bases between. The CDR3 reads CASSSTGLRETQYF. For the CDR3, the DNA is TGTGCCAGCAGCTCCACAGGGTTGCGAGAGACCCAGTACTTC.

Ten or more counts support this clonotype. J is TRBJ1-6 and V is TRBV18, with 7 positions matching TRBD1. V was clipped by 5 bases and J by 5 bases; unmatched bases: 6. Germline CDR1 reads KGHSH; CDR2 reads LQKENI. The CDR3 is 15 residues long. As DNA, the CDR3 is TGTGCCAGCTCAGCGGAAACAGGGGATAATTCACCCCTCCACTTT. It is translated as CASSAETGDNSPLHF.

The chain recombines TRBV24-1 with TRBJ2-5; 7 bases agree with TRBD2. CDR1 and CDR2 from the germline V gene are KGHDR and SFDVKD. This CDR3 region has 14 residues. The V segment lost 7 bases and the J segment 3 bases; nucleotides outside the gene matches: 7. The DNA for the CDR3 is TGTGCCACCAGCGATGCAGGGAGGGAAGAGACCCAGTACTTC. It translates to CATSDAGREETQYF.

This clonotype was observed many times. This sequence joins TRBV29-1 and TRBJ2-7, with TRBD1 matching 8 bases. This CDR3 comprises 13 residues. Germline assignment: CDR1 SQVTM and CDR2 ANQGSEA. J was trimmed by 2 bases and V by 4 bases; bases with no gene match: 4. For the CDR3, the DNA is TGCAGCGTTGTGGGACAGGACGCCTACGAGCAGTACTTC. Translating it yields CSVVGQDAYEQYF.

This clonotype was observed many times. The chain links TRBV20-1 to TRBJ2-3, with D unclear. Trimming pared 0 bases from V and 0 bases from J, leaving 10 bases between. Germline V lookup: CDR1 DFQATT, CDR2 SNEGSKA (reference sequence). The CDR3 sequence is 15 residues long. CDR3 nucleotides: TGCAGTGCTAGAGATAGAGTAGGGAGCACAGATACGCAGTATTTT. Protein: CSARDRVGSTDTQYF.

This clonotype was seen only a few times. CDR3 protein: CASSPGTLGNEQFF. CDR3 nucleotides: TGTGCCAGCAGCCCTGGGACCCTTGGGAATGAGCAGTTCTTC. V gene TRBV7-8 combines with J gene TRBJ2-1, with D perhaps being TRBD1 or TRBD2 (5 bases each). The germline gives CDR1 SGHVS, CDR2 FQNEAQ. This CDR3 has 14 amino acids. Trimming left V 5 bases short and J 7 bases short, with 15 bases between. The variable domain in full, with the rest retrieved from reference TRBV7-8 and TRBJ2-1, is GAGVSQSPRYKVAKRGQDVALRCDPISGHVSLFWYQQALGQGPEFLTYFQNEAQLDKSGLPSDRFFAERPEGSVSTLKIQRTQQEDSAVYLCASSPGTLGNEQFFGPGTRLTVL.

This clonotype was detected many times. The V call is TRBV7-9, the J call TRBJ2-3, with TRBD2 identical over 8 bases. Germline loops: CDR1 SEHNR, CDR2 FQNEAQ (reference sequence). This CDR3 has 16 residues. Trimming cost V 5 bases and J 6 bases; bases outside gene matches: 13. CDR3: CASSPLGGGGSDTQYF. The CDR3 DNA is TGTGCCAGCAGCCCACTGGGTGGCGGGGGGAGCGATACGCAGTATTTT.

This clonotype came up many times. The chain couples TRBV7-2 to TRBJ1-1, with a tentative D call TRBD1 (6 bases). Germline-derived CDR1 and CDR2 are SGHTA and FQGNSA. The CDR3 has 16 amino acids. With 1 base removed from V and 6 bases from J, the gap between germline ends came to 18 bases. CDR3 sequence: CASSLVLGADGPEAFF. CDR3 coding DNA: TGTGCCAGCAGCTTAGTACTGGGGGCGGATGGACCTGAAGCTTTCTTT.

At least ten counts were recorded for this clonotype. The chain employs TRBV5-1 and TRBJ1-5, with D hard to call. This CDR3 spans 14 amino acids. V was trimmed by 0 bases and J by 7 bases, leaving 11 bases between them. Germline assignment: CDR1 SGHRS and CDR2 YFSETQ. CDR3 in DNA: TGCGCCAGCAGCTTGGACGGAGTTGGGCAGCCCCAGCATTTT. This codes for CASSLDGVGQPQHF.

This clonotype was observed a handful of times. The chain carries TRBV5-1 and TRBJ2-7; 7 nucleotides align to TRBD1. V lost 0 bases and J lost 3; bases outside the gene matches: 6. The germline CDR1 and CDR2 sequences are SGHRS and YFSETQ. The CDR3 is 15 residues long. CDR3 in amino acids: CASSLVQGVGYEQYF. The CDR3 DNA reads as TGCGCCAGCAGCTTGGTCCAGGGGGTAGGCTACGAGCAGTACTTC. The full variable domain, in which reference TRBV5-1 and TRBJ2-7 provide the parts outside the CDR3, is KAGVTQTPRYLIKTRGQQVTLSCSPISGHRSVSWYQQTPGQGLQFLFEYFSETQRNKGNFPGRFSGRQFSNSRSEMNVSTLELGDSALYLCASSLVQGVGYEQYFGPGTRLTVT.

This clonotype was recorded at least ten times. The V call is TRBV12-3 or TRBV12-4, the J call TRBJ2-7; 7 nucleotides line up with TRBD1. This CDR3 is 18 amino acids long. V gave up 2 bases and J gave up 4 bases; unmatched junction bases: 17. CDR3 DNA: TGTGCCAGCAGTTTATGGAGGTTTGAGGGGGCTGGGGAATACGAGCAGTACTTC. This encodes CASSLWRFEGAGEYEQYF.

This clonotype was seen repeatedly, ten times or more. CDR3 region: CASSFMGFGSNQPQHF. The CDR3 DNA reads as TGTGCCAGCAGTTTCATGGGGTTCGGTAGCAATCAGCCCCAGCATTTT. The J gene is TRBJ1-5, the V gene TRBV12-3 or TRBV12-4; D remains ambiguous. CDR3 length: 16 amino acids. V was trimmed by 3 bases and J by 0 bases, leaving 12 bases between them.